This paragraph covers one T cell receptor beta chain sequence. There is no known antigen for this receptor. Base qualities are not recorded, but no much larger clone differs from it by a single base. The data were taken from a study of T cell repertoires in cytomegalovirus infection (dated by TCRdb to between 2018 and 2021). With respect to the entire study: Peptide stimulations targeted recently identified HLA-C-restricted CMV epitopes, whose presentation resists viral immunomodulation, together with well-studied HLA-B-restricted epitopes. The HLA type of each donor mattered for the analysis, because public TCR beta signatures pointed to carriage of CMV infection along with the matching HLA type.

On the study overall, not on this receptor specifically: In both this cohort and an independent cohort of some 350 donors, the cumulative frequency of public TCR beta family members distinguished carriers of CMV infection plus the relevant HLA type. In the ex vivo response, HLA-C-restricted CMV-specific TCR beta clonotypes were dominant, and in two of eight donors the single most frequent clonotype came from this HLA-C-restricted group.

Sequencing took place on an Illumina HiSeq 1500. The public reads were reanalyzed by TCRdb: fastp trimming at Q25, MiXCR alignment, in-frame beta chains only. CDR3 protein duplicates are merged, each entry listing the most common genes and DNA. Within this sample are some 920,000 distinct CDR3 sequences, with about a third of them counted one time only. The top ten clones comprise 11% to 15% of the sample. From the cysteine through the phenylalanine, the CDR3 covers 18 amino acids. Just the 54-base CDR3 DNA is kept, in frame starting at base 1. Germline trimming: 7 bases from V, 1 base from J; junction bases outside gene matches: 18. Taken from the germline V gene (reference sequence), the CDR1 and CDR2 loops are SEHNR and FQNEAQ. Sample treatment or condition, as interpreted from the label and publication: in vitro stimulation with specific CMV peptide epitopes to enrich CMV-specific T cells.

The sequencing used cultured CD8+ T cells from PBMCs, collected from culture after CMV antigen stimulation. The clonotype originates from a human donor in good health (CMV status not recorded). Some clones in this sample may be carry-over from other donors' samples. The rearrangement combines TRBV7-9 with TRBJ1-2; 7 central bases correspond to TRBD1. The CDR3 here reads CASTGDQWGQIFNYGYTF. At the DNA level, the sequence is TGTGCCAGCACTGGGGATCAGTGGGGACAGATTTTTAACTATGGCTACACCTTC.